This T cell receptor beta chain stems from a study of T cells expressing NK-cell markers. Study observations and caveats: Expanded clones of NKG2C+ T cells had an unclear HCMV specificity. For a handful of donors, the dominant NKG2C+ clonotypes made up about 1.0-7.5% of their CD8+ T cells.

Germline V gene lookup returns CDR1 DFQATT and CDR2 SNEGSKA (reference sequence). The CDR3 has 15 amino acids. One entry per CDR3 protein, without DNA, is what TCRdb gives after re-calling the 5' RACE reads. Its table records more than 400,000 distinct CDR3 sequences. Regarding this clonotype: The antigen is undetermined.

The sample comprised blood T cells: a sorted CD56 or NKG2C T cell subset, CD4+ or CD8+ T cells, or bulk PBMC T cells (not recorded which). This sequence joins TRBV20-1 and TRBJ1-6; TCRdb gives TRBD1 as the D gene, but with no DNA this cannot be confirmed. The TCR sequence derives from a woman between 18 and 75 years old in good health. The CDR3: CSAPRRQGNGSPLHF.